This is a list of T cell receptor beta chains from one sample in a study of technical replicates of blood from several donors. Sequencing was performed with immunoSEQ multiplex PCR; in TCRdb, only in-frame clones are kept and a portion is missing. The data contain 74,000 or so clones, around 96% of them singletons. Sequences were obtained from T cells isolated from PBMCs. These receptors all come from a human donor in good health. CDR3s include the opening cysteine and the closing phenylalanine or tryptophan.

>TRBJ1-1|TRBV6-6
CASSTRDRQNTEAFF
>TRBJ2-7|TRBV4-1
CASSQDLTYEQYF
>TRBJ1-5|TRBV4-1
CASSGNRDRGGNQPQHF
>TRBJ1-4|TRBV6-1
CASSSSGGAEKLFF
>TRBJ1-2|TRBV7-9
CASSLGTNILYGYTF
>TRBJ1-1|TRBV5-4
CASSWDRSNTEAFF
>TRBJ2-5|TRBV18
CASSPPMLLAGGGAETQYF
>TRBJ2-3|TRBV5-1
CASSLAGSDTQYF
>TRBJ2-3|TRBV6-4
CASSDGDWRGLTDTQYF
>TRBJ2-7|TRBV11-3
CASSQGQRESVSYEQYF